These 12 T cell receptor beta chains share one sample of origin, sequenced in a study of T-cell memory formation after mild COVID-19. Using its own MiXCR run on the 5' RACE reads, TCRdb lists one record per CDR3 protein. The profile covers around 150,000 distinct CDR3 sequences, with roughly 11% appearing a single time and roughly 3.8% taken by the ten largest. The sequencing sample was made of PBMCs or a T cell subset sorted from them (not recorded which). Receptors were obtained from a man aged 18 to 29 who had mild COVID-19 (a few samples of this study predate the infection). Cell type and time point are not known.

This clonotype has ten or more counts. The chain uses TRBV4-2 and TRBJ2-1, with a possible D match to TRBD1 (6 bases). This CDR3 has 14 residues. V was shortened by 1 base and J by 8 bases, with 12 bases between the two germline ends. Germline V gene sequence: CDR1 LGHNA, CDR2 YNFKEQ. CDR3 sequence (DNA): TGTGCCAGCAGCCAAGGCACAGGGATACATGAGCAGTTCTTC. This encodes CASSQGTGIHEQFF.

This clonotype turned up a few times. The CDR3 nucleotides read TGTGCCAGCAGTTTATACAGGGATTCACCCCTCCACTTT. Encoded protein: CASSLYRDSPLHF. The chain employs TRBV27 and TRBJ1-6; D is possibly TRBD1 (6 bases). This CDR3 contains 13 residues. The germline gives CDR1 MNHEY, CDR2 SMNVEV (reference sequence). The V end lost 1 base, the J end lost 8 bases, and 6 bases lay between the germline ends.

This clonotype showed up just a few times. This chain links TRBV4-3 with TRBJ1-6; no clear D. The CDR3 spans 15 residues. The germline CDR1 and CDR2 sequences are LGHNA and YSLEER. V lost 1 base and J lost 8, with 12 bases in between. The CDR3 sequence is CASSQVRAEHSPLHF. In DNA form, the CDR3 reads TGCGCCAGCAGCCAAGTACGGGCAGAGCATTCACCCCTCCACTTT.

Ten or more counts support this clonotype. This chain links TRBV7-9 with TRBJ2-3, with D perhaps matching TRBD2 (5 bases). This CDR3 is 15 amino acids long. Trimming stripped 5 bases from V and 4 bases from J, with 16 bases between. Per the germline V gene, CDR1 is SEHNR and CDR2 is FQNEAQ (reference sequence). In DNA, the CDR3 is TGTGCCAGCAGCAACCGACGGGCAGCGGCAGATACGCAGTATTTT. Residues: CASSNRRAAADTQYF.

This rearrangement joins TRBV12-5 to TRBJ1-1, with TRBD1 as a possible D gene (5 bases). The V end was cut by 0 bases, the J end by 1 base, with 9 bases between. From germline, CDR1 is LGHNT and CDR2 FRNRAP. The CDR3 sequence is 15 residues long. The CDR3, as DNA: TGTGCTAGTGGTTTGGTACTCGGGGGGAACACTGAAGCTTTCTTT. Its translation is CASGLVLGGNTEAFF.

In its sample, this clonotype was seen a few times. This sequence joins TRBV5-1 and TRBJ1-1; D might be TRBD1 (6 bases). Germline values: CDR1 SGHRS, CDR2 YFSETQ. V lost 3 bases, J lost 1 base, and 13 bases lay in between. The CDR3 contains 15 residues. Here the CDR3 DNA reads TGCGCCAGCAGCTGGGGCAGGGGAAGGAACACTGAAGCTTTCTTT. This sequence encodes CASSWGRGRNTEAFF.

The rearrangement joins TRBV29-1 to TRBJ2-5, with 8 bases that match TRBD1. The length of the CDR3 is 12 residues. Germline CDR1 is SQVTM and CDR2 is ANQGSEA. V lost 8 bases to trimming and J lost 5 bases; unmatched junction nucleotides: 7. The CDR3 here is CSCQGAPETQYF. For the CDR3, the DNA is TGCAGCTGTCAGGGGGCGCCGGAGACCCAGTACTTC.

This clonotype was seen repeatedly, ten times or more. The chain links TRBV11-2 to TRBJ1-1; D is uncertain. Germline CDR1 reads SGHAT; CDR2 reads FQNNGV. V was cut by 0 bases and J by 4 bases, with 6 bases left in between. The CDR3 has 13 residues. The CDR3 region is CASSLDRATEAFF. CDR3 nucleotides: TGTGCCAGCAGCTTAGATAGGGCCACTGAAGCTTTCTTT.

Regarding this clonotype: A much larger clonotype is one base distant, so this may be a read error. The chain couples TRBV24-1 to TRBJ2-3; D is possibly TRBD1 or TRBD2 (5 bases each). Per germline, CDR1 KGHDR and CDR2 SFDVKD. This CDR3 has 15 residues. This chain's CDR3 is CATSDPGRGTDKQYF. Written as DNA, the CDR3 is TGTGCCACCAGTGACCCGGGAAGGGGCACAGATAAGCAGTATTTT.

The chain combines TRBV19 with TRBJ2-7, with D perhaps matching TRBD1 (6 bases). V lost 4 bases and J 2 bases, leaving 18 bases between the germline ends. From germline, CDR1 is LNHDA and CDR2 SQIVND (reference sequence). The CDR3 consists of 16 residues. The CDR3 DNA reads TGTGCCAGTAGTACCCCTGGGGCAGGGGACGCCTACGAGCAGTACTTC. This sequence encodes CASSTPGAGDAYEQYF.

The table lists this clonotype with a few counts. V is TRBV5-1 and J is TRBJ1-5; D perhaps matches TRBD1 (6 bases). Germline V gives CDR1 SGHRS, CDR2 YFSETQ. The CDR3 has 15 amino acids. With 2 bases removed from V and 0 bases from J, the gap between germline ends came to 9 bases. CDR3 sequence reads: CASSLGQNSNQPQHF. The CDR3 DNA reads as TGCGCCAGCAGCTTAGGACAGAATAGCAATCAGCCCCAGCATTTT.

Only a few counts were recorded for this clonotype. The chain couples TRBV18 to TRBJ1-1; 7 bases agree with TRBD1. Germline CDR1 is KGHSH and CDR2 is LQKENI. The length of the CDR3 is 17 residues. J gave up 3 bases and V 3 bases, and 13 bases lay outside the gene matches. CDR3 nucleotides: TGTGCCAGCTCACCTCCGGGACAGAGGATATCTCACACTGAAGCTTTCTTT. Residues: CASSPPGQRISHTEAFF.